Sequencing of this T cell receptor beta chain was carried out in a study of shared clonotypes between healthy human individuals. Findings of the study overall: When compared with the clonotypes that were shared by all four sorted-subset donors, the non-shared clonotypes turned out to have lower generation probabilities. Tissue TCR repertoires likely differ from these blood-only repertoires. Memory subsets generally showed lower estimated richness than naive subsets.

None of the donors, who were healthy HIV-negative adults, had recently had acute infections or vaccinations. V lost 2 bases to trimming and J lost 8 bases; unmatched junction nucleotides: 5. The CDR3 has 15 amino acids. The germline V gene encodes CDR1 MNHNY and CDR2 SVGAGI (reference sequence). To note about this clone: The antigen remains undetermined.

The repertoire was sequenced with immunoSEQ multiplex PCR; TCRdb's copy has only in-frame clones and lacks some. The repertoire holds some 900,000 clones, approximately 76% seen once, with approximately 1.5% in the top ten. This receptor was identified in a man between 18 and 35 years old in good health. The sequenced sample was memory CD4+ T cells sorted from blood. Regarding subset: CD45RA-negative fraction. The rearrangement uses TRBV6-6 and TRBJ2-2; 10 bases fit TRBD2. CDR3 sequence reads: CASSYEREGRGELFF. The CDR3 nucleotides are TGTGCCAGCAGTTACGAGCGGGAGGGCAGGGGGGAGCTGTTTTTT.